This entry lists 29 T cell receptor beta chains sequenced from one sample in a study of T cells in tuberculosis. TCRdb's copy holds only in-frame clones and misses some; the assay was immunoSEQ multiplex PCR. Among 40,000 to 45,000 clones listed, roughly 94% were seen once. Sequenced sample: PBMCs. The receptors shown here come from a donor between 10 and 35 years old with latent tuberculosis or without tuberculosis infection. Some clones in this sample may be carry-over from other donors' samples.

This rearrangement joins TRBV28 to TRBJ2-2; 13 nucleotides agree with TRBD2. Unmatched junction bases numbered 3, after V lost 2 bases and J lost 3 bases. The CDR3 has 17 amino acids. Germline V gene data show CDR1 as MDHEN and CDR2 as SYDVKM. The CDR3 here is CASSLTGLAGDTGELFF. The CDR3 nucleotides read TGTGCCAGCAGTTTAACAGGACTAGCGGGAGACACCGGGGAGCTGTTTTTT.

This chain links TRBV5-5 with TRBJ2-1, with 7 bases lining up with TRBD2. CDR1 is SGHKS and CDR2 is YYEKEE in the germline V gene (reference sequence). This CDR3 contains 15 residues. The ends lost 4 bases at V and 3 bases at J; junction bases unmatched: 7. The CDR3 region is CASSKEASGYNEQFF. CDR3 coding DNA: TGTGCCAGCAGCAAGGAAGCTAGCGGCTACAATGAGCAGTTCTTC.

This clone was seen only once. The chain couples TRBV2 to TRBJ1-1, with 7 bases that match TRBD1. J lost 1 base, V lost 5 bases, and 7 bases had no gene match. The CDR3 has 15 residues. CDR1 SNHLY and CDR2 FYNNEI come from the germline V gene. CDR3 DNA sequence: TGTGCCAGCAGTACCTCCTCAGGGGGGAACACTGAAGCTTTCTTT. It yields the protein CASSTSSGGNTEAFF.

This clone was recorded once. J is TRBJ2-5 and V is TRBV4-1, with no clear D. Trimming shortened V by 7 bases and J by 2 bases, and 14 bases separated the two germline ends. The CDR3 runs 14 residues. The V gene's germline CDR1 is MGHRA and CDR2 YSYEKL. CDR3 sequence: CASTPFESQETQYF. The CDR3, as DNA: TGCGCCAGCACACCTTTTGAGTCTCAAGAGACCCAGTACTTC.

This clone was found a few times. A junction end diverges from the germline sequence, so it may reflect a read error. The chain uses TRBV6-1 and TRBJ2-3; 7 nucleotides line up with TRBD1. Germline loops: CDR1 MNHNS, CDR2 SASEGT. CDR3 length equals 14 residues. The CDR3 DNA is TGTGCCAGCATTGAAGGACAGGGCACAGATACGCAGTATTTT. Its translation is CASIEGQGTDTQYF.

This chain uses TRBV7-2 with TRBJ2-7; the D gene is possibly TRBD1 (5 bases). V was shortened by 2 bases and J by 3 bases, with 8 bases between the two germline ends. The CDR3 extends over 13 amino acids. The germline V gene encodes CDR1 SGHTA and CDR2 FQGNSA. CDR3 nucleotide sequence: TGTGCCAGCAGCTTATCAGGGATCTACGAGCAGTACTTC. Translated, it gives CASSLSGIYEQYF. Full variable domain (remainder filled in from reference TRBV7-2 and TRBJ2-7): GAGVSQSPSNKVTEKGKDVELRCDPISGHTALYWYRQSLGQGLEFLIYFQGNSAPDKSGLPSDRFSAERTGGSVSTLTIQRTQQEDSAVYLCASSLSGIYEQYFGPGTRLTVT.

This chain joins TRBV6-1 and TRBJ1-5; TRBD1 matches at 8 bases. Per germline, CDR1 MNHNS and CDR2 SASEGT. V trimming: 6 bases; J trimming: 7 bases; junction bases outside the gene matches: 8. This CDR3 is 14 amino acids long. CDR3: CASRGWTGQQPQHF. In nucleotides, the CDR3 is TGTGCCAGCAGAGGATGGACAGGGCAGCAGCCCCAGCATTTT.

V and J are TRBV5-5 and TRBJ1-5; D uncertain. This CDR3 has 13 residues. The germline V and J ends were trimmed by 0 bases and 4 bases, with 5 bases remaining between them. The germline V gene encodes CDR1 SGHKS and CDR2 YYEKEE (reference sequence). The CDR3 DNA follows: TGTGCCAGCAGCTTGGGGCCTAATCAGCCCCAGCATTTT. This translates into CASSLGPNQPQHF.

The chain recombines TRBV5-8 with TRBJ1-1, with no clear D. CDR3 length equals 13 residues. CDR1 and CDR2 from the germline V gene are SGHTS and YDEGEE. The V and J ends lost 0 bases and 4 bases respectively, with 7 bases between them. CDR3 bases: TGTGCCAGCAGCTTGGGGCGGGGCACTGAAGCTTTCTTT. Amino acids: CASSLGRGTEAFF.

The sample holds a few counts of this clone. The chain links TRBV7-2 to TRBJ2-2; tentatively, D is TRBD1 (6 bases). Germline V lookup: CDR1 SGHTA, CDR2 FQGNSA. This CDR3 spans 14 amino acids. Trimming stripped 5 bases from V and 9 bases from J, with 16 bases between. CDR3 DNA: TGTGCCAGCAGCCTACAGGGTTATACCAGGGAGCTGTTTTTT. This encodes CASSLQGYTRELFF.

The chain has TRBV15 and TRBJ1-2; TRBD1 might be the D (6 bases). The CDR3 runs to 15 residues. V shed 0 bases and J shed 0 bases, with 8 bases lying between them. Per germline, CDR1 LNHNV and CDR2 YYDKDF (reference sequence). The CDR3 sequence is CATSRDRTANYGYTF. DNA of the CDR3: TGTGCCACCAGCAGAGATCGGACAGCTAACTATGGCTACACCTTC.

This chain uses TRBV4-3 with TRBJ1-2; tentatively, D is TRBD1 (5 bases). Trimming took 0 bases from V and 4 from J, leaving 27 bases between them. The germline V gene encodes CDR1 LGHNA and CDR2 YSLEER. This CDR3 contains 20 residues. The CDR3 here is CASSQERSGGGEGLRYGYTF. CDR3 nucleotides: TGCGCCAGCAGCCAAGAACGTTCTGGCGGAGGAGAGGGACTGCGCTATGGCTACACCTTC.

This chain joins TRBV5-8 and TRBJ2-5; D perhaps matches TRBD1 (6 bases). Trimming left V 7 bases short and J 3 bases short, with 16 bases between. In germline, CDR1 is SGHTS, CDR2 YDEGEE. CDR3 length: 14 amino acids. The CDR3 DNA is TGTGCCAGCGGCACCGGGACATCTAAAGAGACCCAGTACTTC. As protein: CASGTGTSKETQYF.

The chain has TRBV10-3 and TRBJ2-7; maybe TRBD2 (6 bases). The CDR3 has 14 amino acids. Germline assignment: CDR1 ENHRY and CDR2 SYGVKD. V was cut by 4 bases and J by 5 bases, with 15 bases left in between. This CDR3 reads CAISVPGVGNEQYF. For the CDR3, the DNA is TGTGCCATCAGTGTCCCGGGGGTTGGAAACGAGCAGTACTTC.

The chain couples TRBV29-1 to TRBJ2-2; D is uncertain. Trimming shortened V by 4 bases and J by 1 base, and 10 bases separated the two germline ends. Germline V gene data show CDR1 as SQVTM and CDR2 as ANQGSEA. The CDR3 sequence is 14 residues long. CDR3 in DNA: TGCAGCGTTGCTAGGTCGGTGAACACCGGGGAGCTGTTTTTT. This sequence encodes CSVARSVNTGELFF.

The V call is TRBV5-5, the J call TRBJ2-7; D ambiguous. V shed 0 bases and J shed 5 bases, with 18 bases lying between them. Looked up from germline, CDR1 is SGHKS and CDR2 is YYEKEE (reference sequence). The CDR3 has 16 residues. The CDR3 DNA reads as TGTGCCAGCAGCTTGGTTCCAGGTCGCCGACCTCACGAGCAGTACTTC. It translates to CASSLVPGRRPHEQYF.

The chain uses TRBV4-1 and TRBJ1-2; D is uncertain. Per germline, CDR1 MGHRA and CDR2 YSYEKL. The CDR3 loop spans 17 amino acids. V dropped 0 bases and J dropped 0 bases, with 14 bases sitting between them. The CDR3 DNA sequence: TGCGCCAGCAGCCAAGATCAAGGCAGGTCGGCTAACTATGGCTACACCTTC. It encodes CASSQDQGRSANYGYTF.

The chain links TRBV28 to TRBJ2-7; a possible D gene is TRBD2 (6 bases). The germline CDR1 and CDR2 sequences are MDHEN and SYDVKM. The CDR3 consists of 15 residues. V lost 5 bases and J lost 2, with 16 bases in between. Here the CDR3 reads CASSPDRDWPYEQYF. In DNA, the CDR3 is TGTGCCAGCAGTCCCGACCGGGACTGGCCCTACGAGCAGTACTTC.

The chain uses TRBV6-4 and TRBJ2-5; 13 positions match TRBD2. The V gene's germline CDR1 is MRHNA and CDR2 SNTAGT. V gave up 5 bases and J gave up 1 base; unmatched junction bases: 1. The CDR3 extends over 15 amino acids. The CDR3 sequence is CASSRTSGSQETQYF. DNA of the CDR3: TGTGCCAGCAGTAGGACTAGCGGGAGCCAAGAGACCCAGTACTTC.

V is TRBV6-5 and J is TRBJ1-5; D unclear. Trimming shortened V by 2 bases and J by 5 bases, and 7 bases separated the two germline ends. The length of the CDR3 is 13 residues. In germline, CDR1 is MNHEY, CDR2 SVGAGI. The CDR3 reads CASSYTRDQPQHF. For the CDR3, the DNA is TGTGCCAGCAGTTACACTCGGGATCAGCCCCAGCATTTT.

This chain uses TRBV28 with TRBJ1-2; 9 bases map to TRBD1. Germline CDR1 MDHEN, CDR2 SYDVKM. The trim removed 6 bases at V and 7 bases at J, leaving 12 bases unmatched. This CDR3 is built from 15 residues. This chain's CDR3 is CASRLSSGQGGGYTF. The CDR3 DNA is TGTGCCAGCAGACTTTCATCGGGACAGGGAGGTGGCTACACCTTC.

The genes are TRBV19 and TRBJ1-1; D is perhaps TRBD1 (6 bases). There are 14 residues in the CDR3. V was shortened by 6 bases and J by 3 bases, with 14 bases between the two germline ends. The germline CDR1 and CDR2 sequences are LNHDA and SQIVND (reference sequence). The CDR3 loop reads CASRLIRGYTEAFF. The CDR3 bases are TGTGCCAGTAGACTGATCAGGGGATACACTGAAGCTTTCTTT.

The V and J genes are TRBV30 and TRBJ2-3, with 7 bases aligning to TRBD2. Trimming took 2 bases from V and 0 from J; bases not matched to a gene: 5. The CDR3 loop spans 15 amino acids. Germline CDR1 reads GTSNPN; CDR2 reads SVGIG (reference sequence). The CDR3 reads CAWSFRRGSTDTQYF. CDR3 DNA sequence: TGTGCCTGGAGTTTTCGGCGGGGGAGCACAGATACGCAGTATTTT.

This clone appeared once. V and J are TRBV11-2 and TRBJ2-7, with 7 bases that match TRBD2. J lost 2 bases, V lost 1 base, and 11 bases had no gene match. Germline assignment: CDR1 SGHAT and CDR2 FQNNGV. CDR3 size: 17 residues. In DNA form, the CDR3 reads TGTGCCAGCAGCTTAGTCGGGGGTGCGGGGGTTCCCTACGAGCAGTACTTC. Translated: CASSLVGGAGVPYEQYF.

This chain connects TRBV7-3 to TRBJ2-3; TRBD1 might be the D (5 bases). Trimming pared 5 bases from V and 2 bases from J, leaving 17 bases between. This CDR3 has 16 residues. Looked up from germline, CDR1 is SGHTA and CDR2 is FQGTGA. CDR3 loop: CASSPVGPLITDTQYF. Here the CDR3 DNA reads TGTGCCAGCAGCCCCGTGGGGCCCCTTATCACAGATACGCAGTATTTT.

The J gene is TRBJ2-3, the V gene TRBV7-8, with a tentative D call TRBD2 (7 bases). Between the trimmed V and J ends, which lost 10 bases and 5 bases, there was a span of 22 bases. The CDR3 is 15 amino acids. Per the germline V gene, CDR1 is SGHVS and CDR2 is FQNEAQ. Here the CDR3 DNA reads TGTGCCACCGCGTGGGGGGGCCTAAAAATAGATACGCAGTATTTT. Amino acids: CATAWGGLKIDTQYF.

The chain links TRBV7-9 to TRBJ1-1; 8 bases map to TRBD1. This CDR3 has 14 residues. The germline CDR1 and CDR2 sequences are SEHNR and FQNEAQ (reference sequence). V was pared by 5 bases and J by 3 bases, with 5 bases of the junction left unmatched. CDR3 nucleotide sequence: TGTGCCAGCAGCCAGGGGGCGAGGTACACTGAAGCTTTCTTT. Its protein is CASSQGARYTEAFF.

The chain has TRBV4-1 and TRBJ2-1; tentatively, D is TRBD2 (5 bases). V dropped 2 bases and J dropped 1 base, with 9 bases sitting between them. The CDR3 totals 15 residues. Germline CDR1 is MGHRA and CDR2 is YSYEKL. CDR3 loop: CASSQKGASYNEQFF. The DNA for the CDR3 is TGCGCCAGCAGCCAAAAGGGAGCTTCCTACAATGAGCAGTTCTTC.

The gene calls are TRBV19 and TRBJ2-7, with 8 bases matching TRBD1. Unmatched junction bases numbered 4, after V lost 4 bases and J lost 5 bases. This CDR3 contains 13 residues. Germline V CDR1 and CDR2: LNHDA, SQIVND (reference sequence). The CDR3 protein is CASSTDREDEQYF. The CDR3 bases are TGTGCCAGTAGTACGGACAGGGAGGACGAGCAGTACTTC.